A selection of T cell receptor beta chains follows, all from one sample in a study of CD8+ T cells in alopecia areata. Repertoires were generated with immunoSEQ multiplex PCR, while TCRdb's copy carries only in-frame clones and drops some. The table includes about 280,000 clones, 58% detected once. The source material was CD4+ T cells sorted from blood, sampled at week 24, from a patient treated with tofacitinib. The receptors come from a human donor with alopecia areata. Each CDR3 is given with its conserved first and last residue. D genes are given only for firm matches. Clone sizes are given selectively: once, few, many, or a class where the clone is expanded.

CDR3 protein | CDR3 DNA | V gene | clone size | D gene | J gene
CAIRADLTGSTEAFF | TGTGCCATCAGGGCAGACCTTACAGGGAGCACTGAAGCTTTCTTT | TRBV10-3 | once | - | TRBJ1-1
CASSDRGADTQYF | TGTGCCAGCAGTGATCGGGGGGCAGATACGCAGTATTTT | TRBV6-6 | - | TRBD2 | TRBJ2-3
CASSLAGTVEAFF | TGTGCCAGCAGCTTAGCCGGGACCGTTGAAGCTTTCTTT | TRBV7-9 | few | - | TRBJ1-1
CASSFTRGLSPEQYF | TGTGCCAGCAGCTTTACCAGGGGGCTGAGTCCAGAGCAGTACTTC | TRBV7-9 | - | TRBD1 | TRBJ2-7
CASSWASGNTIYF | TGTGCCAGCAGTTGGGCTTCTGGAAACACCATATATTTT | TRBV28 | - | - | TRBJ1-3
CASSQVQRGARSNNEQFF | TGCGCCAGCAGCCAGGTCCAGCGGGGGGCCCGGTCGAACAATGAGCAGTTCTTC | TRBV4-1 | many | TRBD2 | TRBJ2-1
CASSQPGSPSSYNEQFF | TGTGCCAGCAGCCAACCTGGCAGTCCTAGCTCCTACAATGAGCAGTTCTTC | TRBV5-6 | - | - | TRBJ2-1
CSVSPMWNRGDFIEQYF | TGCAGCGTATCCCCTATGTGGAACCGGGGGGATTTTATCGAGCAGTACTTC | TRBV29-1 | - | TRBD2 | TRBJ2-7
CASSPMSGDKNIQYF | TGTGCCAGCAGCCCCATGTCAGGGGACAAAAACATTCAGTACTTC | TRBV7-2 | - | - | TRBJ2-4
CAISEEVEYGYTF | TGTGCCATCAGTGAGGAGGTCGAGTATGGCTACACCTTC | TRBV10-3 | - | - | TRBJ1-2
CASSAGTQEGGYTF | TGTGCCAGCAGCGCCGGGACCCAAGAAGGCGGCTACACCTTC | TRBV7-2 | - | - | TRBJ1-2
CSVVNAYEQYF | TGCAGCGTGGTAAATGCCTACGAGCAGTACTTC | TRBV29-1 | - | - | TRBJ2-7
CAGGQGRTEAFF | TGTGCCGGCGGACAGGGAAGAACTGAAGCTTTCTTT | TRBV6-1 | few | TRBD1 | TRBJ1-1
CSVEGETQYF | TGCAGCGTTGAAGGGGAGACCCAGTACTTC | TRBV29-1 | - | - | TRBJ2-5
CASSPPPGGAGGTQYF | TGTGCCAGCAGCCCGCCTCCGGGCGGGGCCGGCGGGACCCAGTACTTC | TRBV7-9 | - | - | TRBJ2-5
CSVRTGGAYGYTF | TGCAGCGTCCGAACCGGGGGAGCGTATGGCTACACCTTC | TRBV29-1 | - | - | TRBJ1-2
CASSLGVGARTEAFF | TGTGCCAGCAGCTTGGGCGTGGGGGCGCGTACTGAAGCTTTCTTT | TRBV5-6 | - | - | TRBJ1-1
CASGRQGSYEQYF | TGTGCCAGCGGCAGACAGGGCTCCTACGAGCAGTACTTC | TRBV2 | - | TRBD1 | TRBJ2-7
CASSPQPYQETQYF | TGTGCCAGCAGCCCACAGCCCTATCAAGAGACCCAGTACTTC | TRBV6-5 | - | - | TRBJ2-5
CASSPGTVQETQYF | TGTGCCAGCAGTCCCGGGACAGTCCAAGAGACCCAGTACTTC | TRBV2 | - | TRBD1 | TRBJ2-5
CASSLVGLGNTEAFF | TGTGCCAGCAGCTTAGTAGGCCTAGGGAACACTGAAGCTTTCTTT | TRBV7-9 | few | - | TRBJ1-1
CASRPLDRVGTDTQYF | TGTGCCAGCAGACCTCTGGACAGGGTAGGCACAGATACGCAGTATTTT | TRBV7-9 | - | TRBD1 | TRBJ2-3
CASSPWDRAYRDEQFF | TGTGCCAGCAGTCCATGGGACAGGGCGTACAGGGATGAGCAGTTCTTC | TRBV25-1 | - | TRBD1 | TRBJ2-1
CAWRGQGVASTEAFF | TGTGCCTGGAGGGGACAGGGGGTGGCGAGCACTGAAGCTTTCTTT | TRBV30 | - | TRBD1 | TRBJ1-1
CASSQESAQETQYF | TGCGCCAGCAGCCAAGAGTCAGCCCAAGAGACCCAGTACTTC | TRBV4-1 | - | - | TRBJ2-5
CASSPGQGERGYTF | TGCGCCAGCAGCCCAGGACAGGGGGAGCGTGGCTACACCTTC | TRBV5-1 | - | TRBD1 | TRBJ1-2
CASSSREGGLDTQYF | TGTGCCAGCAGTTCCCGAGAAGGGGGGTTGGATACGCAGTATTTT | TRBV2 | - | - | TRBJ2-3
CASRQEYGEPYNEQFF | TGCGCCAGCAGGCAAGAATATGGCGAGCCCTACAATGAGCAGTTCTTC | TRBV4-3 | once | - | TRBJ2-1
CASSVEAAGNTIYF | TGTGCCAGCAGCGTAGAGGCGGCTGGAAACACCATATATTTT | TRBV9 | few | - | TRBJ1-3
CASSSDGYQPQHF | TGCGCCAGCAGCTCGGACGGTTATCAGCCCCAGCATTTT | TRBV5-1 | - | - | TRBJ1-5
CASTTNRGPSGTQYF | TGTGCCAGCACAACCAACAGGGGACCCAGTGGGACCCAGTACTTC | TRBV2 | - | TRBD1 | TRBJ2-5
CAWTNKHSTDTQYF | TGTGCCTGGACCAACAAGCATAGCACAGATACGCAGTATTTT | TRBV30 | few | - | TRBJ2-3
CSVDNLVYEGTEAFF | TGCAGCGTTGATAATTTAGTGTACGAGGGCACTGAAGCTTTCTTT | TRBV29-1 | - | - | TRBJ1-1
CASTPGRAGGYTF | TGTGCCAGCACCCCCGGCCGGGCAGGGGGCTACACCTTC | TRBV6-5 | few | - | TRBJ1-2
CSGGRGSAYEQYF | TGCAGCGGTGGTAGAGGCAGTGCCTACGAGCAGTACTTC | TRBV29-1 | - | - | TRBJ2-7
CASRRIFRSDYGYTF | TGTGCCAGCAGAAGGATATTCAGGTCGGACTATGGCTACACCTTC | TRBV2 | - | - | TRBJ1-2
CAWRGLAGERSTGELFF | TGTGCCTGGAGAGGGCTAGCGGGGGAAAGGAGCACCGGGGAGCTGTTTTTT | TRBV30 | - | TRBD2 | TRBJ2-2
CASSFGTGNEQFF | TGTGCCAGCAGCTTCGGAACAGGGAATGAGCAGTTCTTC | TRBV7-9 | - | - | TRBJ2-1
CAWSVRRVDNEQFF | TGTGCCTGGAGTGTACGGCGGGTAGACAATGAGCAGTTCTTC | TRBV30 | - | - | TRBJ2-1
CACTGDRYGYTF | TGTGCCTGTACAGGGGATCGGTATGGCTACACCTTC | TRBV30 | - | TRBD1 | TRBJ1-2
CASSFNTSDPHYEQYF | TGCGCCAGCAGCTTTAATACGTCAGACCCCCACTACGAGCAGTACTTC | TRBV5-1 | - | - | TRBJ2-7